A single sample gave rise to the 6 T cell receptor beta chains below, sequenced in a study of tumour-infiltrating T cells in Burkitt lymphoma. Some clones are missing from TCRdb's copy, which holds only in-frame ones; the method was immunoSEQ multiplex PCR. Counted here are 2,600 or so clones, more than 20% occurring once; the ten biggest clones make up roughly 15%. Sequenced: tumor tissue from a relapse. The receptors stem from a human donor with relapsed Burkitt lymphoma. Some clones in this sample may be carry-over from other donors' samples.

In its sample, this clone was seen a few times. This chain links TRBV4-1 with TRBJ1-1; D is perhaps TRBD1 (5 bases). Trimming removed 1 base from V and 2 bases from J, with 17 bases in between. Germline CDR1 MGHRA, CDR2 YSYEKL. The CDR3 contains 17 residues. Here the CDR3 DNA reads TGCGCCAGCAGCCAAGCCTTGTTTCGACAGAAAAACACTGAAGCTTTCTTT. Amino acid sequence: CASSQALFRQKNTEAFF.

This clone was observed a handful of times. J is TRBJ1-2 and V is TRBV30; D ambiguous. Trimming pared 8 bases from V and 2 bases from J, leaving 6 bases between. The CDR3 length is 10 residues. The germline CDR1 and CDR2 sequences are GTSNPN and SVGIG (reference sequence). The CDR3 DNA sequence: TGTGCCGTGGGAAACTATGGCTACACCTTC. Amino acid sequence: CAVGNYGYTF.

This clone was detected only a few times. The chain uses TRBV7-9 and TRBJ1-5; D is unresolved. The ends were cut back, 3 bases at V and 6 bases at J, with 6 bases in the middle. Germline V gives CDR1 SEHNR, CDR2 FQNEAQ (reference sequence). This CDR3 has 12 residues. CDR3 sequence (DNA): TGTGCCAGCAGCTTGGGATTTCAGCCCCAGCATTTT. Residues: CASSLGFQPQHF.

This clone was counted between two and nine times. This chain connects TRBV2 to TRBJ2-7; TRBD2 aligns across 8 bases. Germline loops: CDR1 SNHLY, CDR2 FYNNEI. The CDR3 length is 16 residues. V lost 3 bases and J lost 3; bases outside the gene matches: 10. The CDR3 DNA sequence: TGTGCCAGCAGTGATTTGATGGGACTAGTAGTCTACGAGCAGTACTTC. It yields the protein CASSDLMGLVVYEQYF. The full variable domain, completed using reference TRBV2 and TRBJ2-7, is EPEVTQTPSHQVTQMGQEVILRCVPISNHLYFYWYRQILGQKVEFLVSFYNNEISEKSEIFDDQFSVERPDGSNFTLKIRSTKLEDSAMYFCASSDLMGLVVYEQYFGPGTRLTVT.

V is TRBV5-8 and J is TRBJ1-3, with D perhaps TRBD1 (5 bases). The germline V gene has CDR1 SGHTS and CDR2 YDEGEE. Deletions cut 3 bases from V and 0 bases from J, with 13 bases between. This CDR3 region has 16 residues. The DNA for the CDR3 is TGTGCCAGCAGCTCCCAGGGCTTCAACTCTGGAAACACCATATATTTT. It specifies CASSSQGFNSGNTIYF.

The V gene is TRBV6-6, the J gene TRBJ1-2; TRBD1 agrees at 7 bases. The CDR3 runs to 15 residues. The J segment lost 3 bases and the V segment lost 6 bases, leaving 10 bases of the junction unmatched. Germline V gives CDR1 MNHNY, CDR2 SVGAGI (reference sequence). This CDR3 reads CASRVVLTGDYGYTF. DNA for the CDR3: TGTGCCAGCAGGGTCGTGTTAACAGGGGACTATGGCTACACCTTC.